This T cell receptor beta chain was captured by sequencing in a study of PD-L1 blockade in urothelial cancer. Study-wide context: Of prior chemotherapy regimens, patients had received between 0 and 3. Researchers looked at the blood 3 weeks (second dose) and 6 weeks after treatment began. Regarding the study as a whole: Tumor-associated clones in blood expanded more at 3 weeks in durable-benefit patients. Prediction of better survival came from below-median pretreatment blood TCR clonality.

Assay: immunoSEQ multiplex PCR; the TCRdb copy retains only in-frame clones and omits some. The sample consists of around 50,000 clones, more than 75% of them appearing once. Comment on this clone: The antigen is undetermined.

Time point indicated: peripheral blood 6 weeks after treatment start. This CDR3 region has 15 residues. Trimming stripped 5 bases from V and 0 bases from J, with 13 bases between. Germline values: CDR1 SGHVS, CDR2 FQNEAQ. The chain employs TRBV7-8 and TRBJ2-5; a possible D gene is TRBD2 (6 bases). The sequence derives from a man in his 60s with urothelial cancer. The material sequenced was PBMCs, taken around atezolizumab (anti-PD-L1) treatment. CDR3 residues: CASSTRGSDQETQYF. Written as DNA, the CDR3 is TGTGCCAGCAGCACCCGGGGGAGCGACCAAGAGACCCAGTACTTC.